This T cell receptor (beta chain) was observed in a study of TIL therapy for anti-PD-1-resistant metastatic lung cancer. Study-wide background: Tumor harvest preceded PD-1/PD-L1 blockade, followed by nivolumab treatment. Median tumor PD-L1 proportion score was roughly 5.5%. Median tumor mutation burden was more than 1.4 mutations per megabase.

About this clone itself: Its antigen is still unknown.

The libraries were made with immunoSEQ v3. Repertoires were generated with immunoSEQ multiplex PCR, while TCRdb's copy carries only in-frame clones and drops some. The sample comprises 20,000 or so clones, about three quarters of which are singletons, and nearly 2% rests with the top ten. Study results and caveats: The baseline peripheral repertoire was partially replaced by infused TIL clonotypes that later decayed.

The time point: pre-treatment sample, taken before nivolumab and TIL therapy. The specimen comprised blood, sampled at baseline. This sequence was found in a person between 25 and 79 years old with non-small cell lung cancer.

CDR3 in amino acids: CASSQRGNRNSPLHF. The CDR3 bases are TGTGCCAGCAGCCAACGGGGGAATCGGAATTCACCCCTCCACTTT. The chain recombines TRBV14 with TRBJ1-6; D perhaps matches TRBD1 (5 bases). The germline V gene encodes CDR1 SGHDN and CDR2 FVKESK. The CDR3 has 15 residues. V shed 2 bases and J shed 7 bases, with 12 bases lying between them.